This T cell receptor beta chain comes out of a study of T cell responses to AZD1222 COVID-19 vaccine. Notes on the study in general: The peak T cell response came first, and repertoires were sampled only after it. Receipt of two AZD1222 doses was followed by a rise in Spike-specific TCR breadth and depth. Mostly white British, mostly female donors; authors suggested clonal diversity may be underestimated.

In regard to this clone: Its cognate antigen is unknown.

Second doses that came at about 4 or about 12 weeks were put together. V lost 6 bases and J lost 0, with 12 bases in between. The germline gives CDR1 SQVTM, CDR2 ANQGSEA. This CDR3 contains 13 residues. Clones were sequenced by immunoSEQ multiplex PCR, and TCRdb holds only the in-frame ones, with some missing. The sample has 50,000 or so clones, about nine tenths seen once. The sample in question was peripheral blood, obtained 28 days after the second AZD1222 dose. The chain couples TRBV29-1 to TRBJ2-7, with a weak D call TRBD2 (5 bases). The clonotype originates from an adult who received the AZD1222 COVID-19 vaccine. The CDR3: CSVAEDPSYEQYF. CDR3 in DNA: TGCAGCGTCGCGGAGGACCCCTCCTACGAGCAGTACTTC.